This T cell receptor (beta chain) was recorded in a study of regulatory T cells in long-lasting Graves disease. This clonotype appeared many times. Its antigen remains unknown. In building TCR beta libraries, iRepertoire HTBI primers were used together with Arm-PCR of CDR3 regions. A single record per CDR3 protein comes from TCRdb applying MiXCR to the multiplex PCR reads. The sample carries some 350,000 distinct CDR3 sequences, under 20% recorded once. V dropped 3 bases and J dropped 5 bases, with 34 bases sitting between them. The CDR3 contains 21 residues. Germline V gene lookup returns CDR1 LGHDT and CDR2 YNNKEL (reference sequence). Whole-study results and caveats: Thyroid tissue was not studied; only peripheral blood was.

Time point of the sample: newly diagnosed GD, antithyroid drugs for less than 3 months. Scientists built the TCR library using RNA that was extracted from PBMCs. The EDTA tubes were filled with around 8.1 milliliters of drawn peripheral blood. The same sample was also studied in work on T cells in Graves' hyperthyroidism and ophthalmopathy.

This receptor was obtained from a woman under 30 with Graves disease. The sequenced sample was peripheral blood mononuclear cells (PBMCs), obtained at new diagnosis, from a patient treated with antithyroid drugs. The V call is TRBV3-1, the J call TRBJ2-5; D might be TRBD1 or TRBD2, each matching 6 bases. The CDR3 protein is CASSQEDSGFGGGFSSETQYF. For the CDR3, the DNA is TGTGCCAGCAGCCAGGAGGATTCAGGCTTCGGGGGCGGATTTTCATCCGAGACCCAGTACTTC.